This is a list of T cell receptor beta chains from one sample in a study of a mutant IDH1 vaccine in newly diagnosed glioma. No antigen is known for these receptors. Clones were sequenced by immunoSEQ multiplex PCR, and TCRdb holds only the in-frame ones, with some missing. The sample includes around 34,000 clones, roughly 79% of them seen just once. This material consisted of PBMCs, taken from a glioma patient whose treatment included an IDH1 peptide vaccine. The receptors here all came from a man aged 35-49 years with glioma. CDR3s include the opening cysteine and the closing phenylalanine or tryptophan. The order of the fields is CDR3 length, V gene, J gene, D gene, CDR3 protein. D genes are given only for firm matches.

CDR3 length: 11
V gene: TRBV7-9
J gene: TRBJ2-7
D gene: .
CDR3 protein: CASSNLAEQYF

CDR3 length: 13
V gene: TRBV10-3
J gene: TRBJ1-2
D gene: .
CDR3 protein: CAISESTRGGYTF

CDR3 length: 15
V gene: TRBV7-2
J gene: TRBJ2-5
D gene: TRBD1
CDR3 protein: CASSKQGAQRETQYF

CDR3 length: 14
V gene: TRBV4-3
J gene: TRBJ1-4
D gene: .
CDR3 protein: CASSPASGYEKLFF

CDR3 length: 18
V gene: TRBV7-9
J gene: TRBJ1-3
D gene: .
CDR3 protein: CASSDPPGGKSSGNTIYF

CDR3 length: 14
V gene: TRBV7-3
J gene: TRBJ2-2
D gene: .
CDR3 protein: CASSLRGNTGELFF

CDR3 length: 17
V gene: TRBV9
J gene: TRBJ2-2
D gene: TRBD2
CDR3 protein: CASSALGTSGYTGELFF

CDR3 length: 13
V gene: TRBV2
J gene: TRBJ2-5
D gene: .
CDR3 protein: CASSRDPGGTQYF

CDR3 length: 16
V gene: TRBV2
J gene: TRBJ1-5
D gene: TRBD1
CDR3 protein: CASSGRRRTGQQPQHF

CDR3 length: 15
V gene: TRBV7-8
J gene: TRBJ1-1
D gene: .
CDR3 protein: CASSLARAENTEAFF

CDR3 length: 16
V gene: TRBV4-1
J gene: TRBJ2-1
D gene: .
CDR3 protein: CASSQDMGLRGDEQFF

CDR3 length: 15
V gene: TRBV4-1
J gene: TRBJ1-1
D gene: .
CDR3 protein: CASSQDREMGGEAFF

CDR3 length: 13
V gene: TRBV7-2
J gene: TRBJ2-1
D gene: TRBD1
CDR3 protein: CASSLKRGREQFF

CDR3 length: 14
V gene: TRBV10-3
J gene: TRBJ1-6
D gene: .
CDR3 protein: CASSSSSYNSPLHF

CDR3 length: 13
V gene: TRBV5-6
J gene: TRBJ1-1
D gene: .
CDR3 protein: CASSPPGGTEAFF

CDR3 length: 15
V gene: TRBV7-6
J gene: TRBJ2-7
D gene: TRBD2
CDR3 protein: CASSLAGGGFHEQYF